Sequencing of this T cell receptor beta chain was carried out in a study of T cells after yellow fever vaccination. TCRdb re-called the 5' RACE reads through MiXCR, storing one row per CDR3 protein. The sample has about 130,000 distinct CDR3 sequences; 8.9% are singletons. This clonotype was counted a few times. Its target is not known. The study, taken as a whole, reports: Though weaker, the secondary response peaked faster, on day 5 versus 15.

Trimming took 2 bases from V and 7 from J; bases not matched to a gene: 1. The germline gives CDR1 SGHDT, CDR2 YYEEEE. CDR3 length equals 13 residues. The chain joins TRBV5-6 to TRBJ2-1, with TRBD2 identical over 9 bases. Source: CD8+ T cells sorted from PBMCs, taken on the day of the yellow fever booster vaccination. The sequence was obtained from a man between 18 and 35 years old who received the YFV17D yellow fever vaccine. CDR3 DNA: TGTGCCAGCAGCTTAGGACTAGCGAATGAGCAGTTCTTC. Amino acid sequence: CASSLGLANEQFF.